What follows describes a single T cell receptor beta chain. TCRdb keeps only in-frame clones here, not all; method: immunoSEQ multiplex PCR. In the table there are about 210,000 clones, more than 70% of which are singletons. This sample stems from a study of blood T cell repertoires in COVID-19. Input material: PBMCs or T cells enriched from blood (not recorded which). The source of this sequence is a man aged 30-40 years with acute COVID-19.

CDR3 sequence: CASSRRGAEGREQYF. CDR3 in DNA: TGTGCCAGCTCACGGCGGGGGGCCGAGGGTAGGGAGCAGTACTTC. The chain combines TRBV18 with TRBJ2-7; 8 bases fit TRBD2. Germline V gives CDR1 KGHSH, CDR2 LQKENI. This CDR3 has 15 amino acids. The ends lost 4 bases at V and 7 bases at J; junction bases unmatched: 12.